This is a list of T cell receptor beta chains from one sample in a study of identifying expanded T cells in peripheral blood. Clones were sequenced by immunoSEQ multiplex PCR, and TCRdb holds only the in-frame ones, with some missing. The table has about 58,000 clones, about 80% seen once. The sequenced sample consisted of blood. The receptor source for this set is a person between 18 and 70 years old in good health. Each CDR3 is given with its conserved first and last residue. The D gene is left open where the match is weak. For some rows the clone size is stated as once, few or many, or as a class when expanded; others skip it.

clone size: -
J gene: TRBJ2-3
D gene: -
V gene: TRBV6-1
CDR3 DNA: TGTGCCAGCACCTACCGGGCGTTGGCGCAGTATTTT
CDR3 protein: CASTYRALAQYF

clone size: -
J gene: TRBJ1-5
D gene: TRBD1
V gene: TRBV6-1
CDR3 DNA: TGTGCCACAAGACAGGGGGCCGGCAATCAGCCCCAGCATTTT
CDR3 protein: CATRQGAGNQPQHF

clone size: few
J gene: TRBJ2-5
D gene: -
V gene: TRBV7-6
CDR3 DNA: TGTGCCAGCAGCCCCTCCCCCGCATTTCGGGAGACCCAGTACTTC
CDR3 protein: CASSPSPAFRETQYF

clone size: -
J gene: TRBJ1-2
D gene: TRBD1
V gene: TRBV7-9
CDR3 DNA: TGTGCCAGCAGCCCGAGCCCGGGGACAGGGAACTATGGCTACACCTTC
CDR3 protein: CASSPSPGTGNYGYTF

clone size: -
J gene: TRBJ2-5
D gene: -
V gene: TRBV30
CDR3 DNA: TGTGCCTGGAGTGTACAGACGGGGAGGCAGACCCAGTACTTC
CDR3 protein: CAWSVQTGRQTQYF

clone size: -
J gene: TRBJ2-1
D gene: -
V gene: TRBV6-4
CDR3 DNA: TGTGCCAGCAGTGAGATAGGGGGGGACAATGAGCAGTTCTTC
CDR3 protein: CASSEIGGDNEQFF

clone size: -
J gene: TRBJ2-2
D gene: -
V gene: TRBV4-2
CDR3 DNA: TGTGCCAGCAGCCAAGATGCGGGGCGGACCGGGGAGCTGTTTTTT
CDR3 protein: CASSQDAGRTGELFF

clone size: -
J gene: TRBJ1-2
D gene: -
V gene: TRBV5-6
CDR3 DNA: TGTGCCAGCAGCTTGCCAGGGAACTATGGCTACACCTTC
CDR3 protein: CASSLPGNYGYTF

clone size: -
J gene: TRBJ2-3
D gene: -
V gene: TRBV5-8
CDR3 DNA: TGTGCCAGCAGCTTGGATCCCCGCACAGATACGCAGTATTTT
CDR3 protein: CASSLDPRTDTQYF

clone size: -
J gene: TRBJ2-2
D gene: -
V gene: TRBV10-3
CDR3 DNA: TGTGCCTCACGGGGGGCCGCCGGGGAGCTGTTTTTT
CDR3 protein: CASRGAAGELFF

clone size: -
J gene: TRBJ1-4
D gene: -
V gene: TRBV30
CDR3 DNA: TGTGCCTGGAGTCCTGGGTTTGGTAGCGAAAAACTGTTTTTT
CDR3 protein: CAWSPGFGSEKLFF

clone size: few
J gene: TRBJ1-5
D gene: TRBD1
V gene: TRBV18
CDR3 DNA: TGTGCCAGCTCACCACCGTCAGGGGGAGGCAATCAGCCCCAGCATTTT
CDR3 protein: CASSPPSGGGNQPQHF

clone size: -
J gene: TRBJ1-1
D gene: -
V gene: TRBV14
CDR3 DNA: TGTGCCAGCAGCCTTCGGGACACTTACCGGGTCACTGAAGCTTTCTTT
CDR3 protein: CASSLRDTYRVTEAFF

clone size: -
J gene: TRBJ2-3
D gene: TRBD1
V gene: TRBV15
CDR3 DNA: TGTGCCACCAGCAGAGGTTCAGGGGACAGGGGGCGCAATACGCAGTATTTT
CDR3 protein: CATSRGSGDRGRNTQYF

clone size: -
J gene: TRBJ1-5
D gene: TRBD1
V gene: TRBV30
CDR3 DNA: TGTGCCTGGAGTGCGGGGAGACAGGGGACTCAGCCCCAGCATTTT
CDR3 protein: CAWSAGRQGTQPQHF

clone size: few
J gene: TRBJ1-2
D gene: TRBD1
V gene: TRBV9
CDR3 DNA: TGTGCCAGCAGCGCCGACAGGGGAGTCTATGGCTACACCTTC
CDR3 protein: CASSADRGVYGYTF

clone size: -
J gene: TRBJ2-3
D gene: -
V gene: TRBV2
CDR3 DNA: TGTGCCAGCAGCGGTACAGGGATAGGAGATACGCAGTATTTT
CDR3 protein: CASSGTGIGDTQYF